This is a list of T cell receptor beta chains from one sample in a study of human T cells and chemical hapten exposure. One entry per CDR3 protein, called by TCRdb with MiXCR from the RACE reads. The profile shows approximately 70,000 distinct CDR3 sequences, more than 8% of them singletons. The sequencing here drew on whole blood, taken in connection with sensitization to the hapten diphenylcyclopropenone (DPC). Receptor source: a woman aged 40 to 55 with alopecia areata. Some clones in this sample may be carry-over from other donors' samples. Both conserved end residues are trimmed from each CDR3. Fields, in order: J gene, V gene, CDR3 protein.

>TRBJ2-5|TRBV12-3/TRBV12-4
ASSLGWGRGETQY
>TRBJ2-5|TRBV6-5
ASSYGTAQETQY
>TRBJ1-4|TRBV11-2
ASSLGGQGGTNEKLF
>TRBJ2-3|TRBV28
ASSLPGAAKGDTQY
>TRBJ2-2|TRBV11-2
ASSFSPTNTGELF
>TRBJ2-5|TRBV29-1
SVDLSSVETQY
>TRBJ1-2|TRBV13
ASSLDYGYT
>TRBJ2-1|TRBV7-8
ASNGGDRELGEQF
>TRBJ1-5|TRBV5-5
ASSLSPGRNQPQH
>TRBJ1-6|TRBV25-1
ATSGFTYNSPLH
>TRBJ2-7|TRBV6-2/TRBV6-3
ASSPPSSYEQY
>TRBJ2-1|TRBV6-2/TRBV6-3
ASRGGPEQF
>TRBJ1-2|TRBV10-1
ASSESSGAGYT
>TRBJ2-2|TRBV29-1
SVGQGASTGELF
>TRBJ2-7|TRBV15
ATSRKGSYEQY
>TRBJ2-7|TRBV5-1
ASSPGLAGGEREQY
>TRBJ1-1|TRBV30
AWSMGNTEAF
>TRBJ2-3|TRBV25-1
ASSEPGVADTQY
>TRBJ1-2|TRBV29-1
SVGFLTKNYGYT
>TRBJ1-4|TRBV11-2
ASSLDPFRNEKLF
>TRBJ2-2|TRBV10-3
AISESQGNTGELF
>TRBJ1-4|TRBV5-1
ASSSTGRKEKLF
>TRBJ2-7|TRBV21-1
ASSSPGTGKTYEQY
>TRBJ2-1|TRBV10-2
ASRTSGAHNEQF
>TRBJ1-1|TRBV12-3/TRBV12-4
ASSLEGDLF
>TRBJ1-2|TRBV5-1
ASSSGGTYYGYT
>TRBJ1-2|TRBV20-1
SARQGWKEGYT
>TRBJ2-1|TRBV11-2
ASSQASGGKHEQF
>TRBJ1-1|TRBV18
ASSPLGPINTEAF
>TRBJ2-1|TRBV29-1
SVSREARNEQF
>TRBJ1-1|TRBV20-1
SAHDKDRVRNAEAF
>TRBJ1-2|TRBV29-1
SETPQGDGYT
>TRBJ1-5|TRBV3-1
ASSQGLSGRGHQAQH
>TRBJ2-4|TRBV11-2
ASSKGALYIQY
>TRBJ2-7|TRBV28
ASSLEGAYEQY
>TRBJ2-3|TRBV7-9
ASSLRMWTSGGPRDTQY
>TRBJ2-4|TRBV7-9
ASSPTPDREAKNIQY
>TRBJ2-1|TRBV18
ASSPSLAVPNEQF
>TRBJ2-5|TRBV20-1
SARVPTAMTQY
>TRBJ2-2|TRBV12-3/TRBV12-4
ASSLRGTPNTGELF
>TRBJ2-2|TRBV7-2
ASTMEVGLGELF
>TRBJ1-2|TRBV28
ASRRAGGQTILRPLH
>TRBJ2-3|TRBV7-2
ASSLEVAGPFRGTDTQY
>TRBJ1-2|TRBV12-3/TRBV12-4
ASSSQGAGYT
>TRBJ1-1|TRBV6-5
ASSRAQGAPEAF
>TRBJ1-2|TRBV7-2
ASSLERQGSSGYT
>TRBJ2-6|TRBV5-4
ASSRPGQGANVLT
>TRBJ1-2|TRBV30
AWSPMRIFDYGYT